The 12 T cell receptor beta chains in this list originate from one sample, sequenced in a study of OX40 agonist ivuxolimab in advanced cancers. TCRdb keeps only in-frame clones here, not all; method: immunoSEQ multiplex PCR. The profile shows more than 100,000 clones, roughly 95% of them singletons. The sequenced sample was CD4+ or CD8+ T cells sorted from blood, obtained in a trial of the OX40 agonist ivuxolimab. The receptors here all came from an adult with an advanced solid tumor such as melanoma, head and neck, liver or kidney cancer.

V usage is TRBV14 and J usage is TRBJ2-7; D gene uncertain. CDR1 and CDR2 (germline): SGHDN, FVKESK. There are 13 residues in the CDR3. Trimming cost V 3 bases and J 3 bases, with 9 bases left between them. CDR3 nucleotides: TGTGCCAGCAGCCAGGCCCGACTCTACGAGCAGTACTTC. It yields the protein CASSQARLYEQYF.

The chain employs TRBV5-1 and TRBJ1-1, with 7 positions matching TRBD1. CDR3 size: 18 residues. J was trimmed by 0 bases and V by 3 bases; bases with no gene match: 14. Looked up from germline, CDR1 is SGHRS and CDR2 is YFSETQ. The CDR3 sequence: CASSSSTGAQRMNTEAFF. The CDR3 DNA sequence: TGCGCCAGCAGCTCCAGTACAGGGGCGCAACGAATGAACACTGAAGCTTTCTTT.

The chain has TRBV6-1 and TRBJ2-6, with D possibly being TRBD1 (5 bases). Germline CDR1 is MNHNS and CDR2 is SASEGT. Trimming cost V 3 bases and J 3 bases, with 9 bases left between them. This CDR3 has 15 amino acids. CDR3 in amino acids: CASSDPTGGANVLTF. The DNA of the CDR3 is TGTGCCAGCAGTGACCCCACAGGTGGGGCCAACGTCCTGACTTTC.

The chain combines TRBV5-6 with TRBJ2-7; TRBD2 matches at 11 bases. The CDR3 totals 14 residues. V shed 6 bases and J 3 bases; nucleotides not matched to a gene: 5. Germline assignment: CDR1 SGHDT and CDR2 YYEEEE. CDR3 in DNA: TGTGCCAGCAAAATAGCGGGAGGGCTCTACGAGCAGTACTTC. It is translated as CASKIAGGLYEQYF.

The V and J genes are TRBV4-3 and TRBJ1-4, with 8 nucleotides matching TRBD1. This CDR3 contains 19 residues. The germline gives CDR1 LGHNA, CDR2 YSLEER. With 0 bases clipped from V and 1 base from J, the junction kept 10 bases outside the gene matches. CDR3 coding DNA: TGCGCCAGCAGCCAAGATTTAGGACAGGGCATTGGAACTAATGAAAAACTGTTTTTT. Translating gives CASSQDLGQGIGTNEKLFF.

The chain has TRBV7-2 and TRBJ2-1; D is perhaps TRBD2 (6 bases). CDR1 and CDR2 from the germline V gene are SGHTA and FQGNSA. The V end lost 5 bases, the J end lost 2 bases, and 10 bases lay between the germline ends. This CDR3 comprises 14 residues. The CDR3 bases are TGTGCCAGCAGCATGGGACTGGCCTACAATGAGCAGTTCTTC. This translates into CASSMGLAYNEQFF.

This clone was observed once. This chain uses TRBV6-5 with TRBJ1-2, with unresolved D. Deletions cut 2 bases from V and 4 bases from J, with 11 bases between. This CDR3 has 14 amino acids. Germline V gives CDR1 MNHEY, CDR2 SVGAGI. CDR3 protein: CASSYLPPGYGYTF. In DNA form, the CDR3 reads TGTGCCAGCAGTTACCTCCCCCCGGGCTATGGCTACACCTTC.

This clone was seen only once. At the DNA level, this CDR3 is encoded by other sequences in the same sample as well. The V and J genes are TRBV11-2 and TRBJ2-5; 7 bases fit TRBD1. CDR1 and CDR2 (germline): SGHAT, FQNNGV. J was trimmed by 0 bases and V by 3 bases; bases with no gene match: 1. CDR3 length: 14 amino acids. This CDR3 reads CASSFGQDQETQYF. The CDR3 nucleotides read TGTGCCAGCAGCTTCGGACAGGACCAAGAGACCCAGTACTTC.

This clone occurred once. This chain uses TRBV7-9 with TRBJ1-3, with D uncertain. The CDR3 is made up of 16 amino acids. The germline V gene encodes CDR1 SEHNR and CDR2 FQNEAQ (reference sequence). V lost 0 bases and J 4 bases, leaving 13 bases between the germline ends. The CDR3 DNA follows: TGTGCCAGCAGCTTAGCGTTGACCCCGGGCGGAAACACCATATATTTT. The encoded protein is CASSLALTPGGNTIYF. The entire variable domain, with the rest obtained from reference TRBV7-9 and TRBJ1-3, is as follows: DTGVSQNPRHKITKRGQNVTFRCDPISEHNRLYWYRQTLGQGPEFLTYFQNEAQLEKSRLLSDRFSAERPKGSFSTLEIQRTEQGDSAMYLCASSLALTPGGNTIYFGEGSWLTVV.

The CDR3 protein is CASSLGRATEAFF. The CDR3 DNA reads as TGTGCCAGCAGCTTGGGCAGGGCCACTGAAGCTTTCTTT. The rearrangement uses TRBV7-3 and TRBJ1-1; D may be TRBD1 (5 bases). The CDR3 consists of 13 residues. Germline V gene lookup returns CDR1 SGHTA and CDR2 FQGTGA. V lost 3 bases, J lost 4 bases, and 9 bases lay in between.

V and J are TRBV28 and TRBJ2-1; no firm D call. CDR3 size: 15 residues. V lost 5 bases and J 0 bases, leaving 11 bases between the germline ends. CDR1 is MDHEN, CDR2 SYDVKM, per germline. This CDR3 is CASSPTRSSYNEQFF. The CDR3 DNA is TGTGCCAGCAGTCCTACCCGTAGCTCCTACAATGAGCAGTTCTTC. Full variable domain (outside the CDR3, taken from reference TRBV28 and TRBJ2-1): DVKVTQSSRYLVKRTGEKVFLECVQDMDHENMFWYRQDPGLGLRLIYFSYDVKMKEKGDIPEGYSVSREKKERFSLILESASTNQTSMYLCASSPTRSSYNEQFFGPGTRLTVL.

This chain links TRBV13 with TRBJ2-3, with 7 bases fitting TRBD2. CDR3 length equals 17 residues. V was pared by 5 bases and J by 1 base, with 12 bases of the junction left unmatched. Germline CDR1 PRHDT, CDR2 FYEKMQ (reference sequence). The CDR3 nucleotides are TGTGCCAGCAGCAATCGACTAGCCCCTTTGGGCACAGATACGCAGTATTTT. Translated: CASSNRLAPLGTDTQYF.